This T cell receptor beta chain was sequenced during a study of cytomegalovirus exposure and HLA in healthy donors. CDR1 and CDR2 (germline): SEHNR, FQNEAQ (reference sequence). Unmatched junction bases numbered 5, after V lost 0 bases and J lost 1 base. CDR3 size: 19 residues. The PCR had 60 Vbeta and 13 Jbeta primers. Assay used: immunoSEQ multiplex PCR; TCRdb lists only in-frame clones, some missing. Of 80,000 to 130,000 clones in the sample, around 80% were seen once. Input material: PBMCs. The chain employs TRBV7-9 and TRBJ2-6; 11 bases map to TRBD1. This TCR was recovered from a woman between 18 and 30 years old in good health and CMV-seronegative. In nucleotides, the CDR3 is TGTGCCAGCAGCTTAGCGGCTTGGGACAGGGGGTCTGGGGCCAACGTCCTGACTTTC. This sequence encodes CASSLAAWDRGSGANVLTF. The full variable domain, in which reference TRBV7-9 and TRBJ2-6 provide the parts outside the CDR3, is DTGVSQNPRHKITKRGQNVTFRCDPISEHNRLYWYRQTLGQGPEFLTYFQNEAQLEKSRLLSDRFSAERPKGSFSTLEIQRTEQGDSAMYLCASSLAAWDRGSGANVLTFGAGSRLTVL.